This T cell receptor beta chain comes out of a study of blood T cell repertoires in COVID-19. The table came from immunoSEQ multiplex PCR; TCRdb's copy has only in-frame clones and leaves some out. The data contain roughly 40,000 clones, about 70% of them singletons. The germline V gene has CDR1 KGHDR and CDR2 SFDVKD. The CDR3 is 10 residues long. Trimming took 10 bases from V and 8 from J, leaving 8 bases between them. Specimen: peripheral blood. This receptor was taken from a man aged 65 to 85 with active or convalescent COVID-19. The genes are TRBV24-1 and TRBJ1-3; no definite D call. In nucleotides, the CDR3 is TGTGCCACTAACCGAGACACCATATATTTT. Translated, it gives CATNRDTIYF.